The next 12 T cell receptor beta chains were all read from a single sample in a study of vaccination effects on CD4 cells after COVID-19. The ViraFEST assay expanded antigen-specific CD4+ T cells with viral peptide pools before sequencing. It was after around eleven days of culture that CD4+ T cells were isolated. In the vaccine recipients, nucleocapsid antibodies were negative and there was no prior SARS-CoV-2 infection. No antigens are known for them. The method was immunoSEQ multiplex PCR; TCRdb's version includes in-frame clones alone and lacks a portion of them. The sample shows 20,000 to 25,000 clones, roughly 72% of them seen only once. The material was CD4+ T cells from PBMCs cultured with HCoV-NL63 spike peptides, obtained before COVID-19 vaccination. The receptors stem from a human donor who received a COVID-19 vaccine.

The table lists this clone with a count of one. This chain connects TRBV2 to TRBJ1-1, with a possible D match to TRBD1 (5 bases). The CDR3 covers 15 residues. In germline, CDR1 is SNHLY, CDR2 FYNNEI. V dropped 6 bases and J dropped 4 bases, with 18 bases sitting between them. CDR3 sequence: CASRSPTGGSTEAFF. The CDR3 bases are TGTGCCAGCAGATCACCAACGGGGGGTAGCACTGAAGCTTTCTTT.

CDR3 coding DNA: TGTGCCAGCAGCTTCGGACGGAGCCAAGAGACCCAGTACTTC. Its translation: CASSFGRSQETQYF. The V call is TRBV6-5, the J call TRBJ2-5; no firm D call. The CDR3 totals 14 residues. Germline V gene lookup returns CDR1 MNHEY and CDR2 SVGAGI. The ends were cut back, 6 bases at V and 1 base at J, with 12 bases in the middle.

This chain joins TRBV11-2 and TRBJ1-6, with D maybe TRBD1 (6 bases). Trimming shortened V by 5 bases and J by 1 base, and 15 bases separated the two germline ends. Germline CDR1 and CDR2: SGHAT and FQNNGV. This CDR3 is 17 amino acids long. The CDR3 is CASSDVIGGSYNSPLHF. CDR3 nucleotide sequence: TGTGCCAGCAGCGATGTAATAGGGGGGTCCTATAATTCACCCCTCCACTTT.

The CDR3 here is CASSRQENQPQHF. CDR3 sequence (DNA): TGTGCCAGCAGCCGACAGGAAAATCAGCCCCAGCATTTT. This rearrangement joins TRBV7-9 to TRBJ1-5; D possibly corresponds to TRBD1 (6 bases). Deletions cut 5 bases from V and 4 bases from J, with 9 bases between. The CDR3 sequence is 13 residues long. The V gene's germline CDR1 is SEHNR and CDR2 FQNEAQ (reference sequence).

The V and J genes are TRBV2 and TRBJ1-3; D remains unclear. From germline, CDR1 is SNHLY and CDR2 FYNNEI. The CDR3 is 15 residues long. Between the trimmed V and J ends, which lost 5 bases and 0 bases, there was a span of 11 bases. This CDR3 reads CASSPTLASGNTIYF. Here the CDR3 DNA reads TGTGCCAGCAGTCCTACGCTCGCCTCTGGAAACACCATATATTTT. Drawing the rest from reference TRBV2 and TRBJ1-3, the complete variable domain is EPEVTQTPSHQVTQMGQEVILRCVPISNHLYFYWYRQILGQKVEFLVSFYNNEISEKSEIFDDQFSVERPDGSNFTLKIRSTKLEDSAMYFCASSPTLASGNTIYFGEGSWLTVV.

The chain uses TRBV19 and TRBJ1-4; tentatively, D is TRBD1 (6 bases). The CDR3 spans 15 residues. Trimming pared 3 bases from V and 8 bases from J, leaving 16 bases between. Germline V gene data show CDR1 as LNHDA and CDR2 as SQIVND (reference sequence). Written as DNA, the CDR3 is TGTGCCAGTAGTATTGGCGTCAGGGGTAGGGAAAAACTGTTTTTT. Protein sequence: CASSIGVRGREKLFF.

This clone is large. The chain has TRBV29-1 and TRBJ2-2, with TRBD1 matching over 7 bases. Germline loops: CDR1 SQVTM, CDR2 ANQGSEA. The CDR3 sequence is 14 residues long. V shed 8 bases and J 0 bases; nucleotides not matched to a gene: 6. Written as DNA, the CDR3 is TGCAGCATAAAGGGGGCGACGAACACCGGGGAGCTGTTTTTT. Translated, it gives CSIKGATNTGELFF.

This clone was found a few times. As DNA, the CDR3 is TGCGCCAGCATGGTCCGGACCTCAGCGGGCTACGAGCAGTACTTC. Translating it yields CASMVRTSAGYEQYF. The chain carries TRBV10-1 and TRBJ2-7, with TRBD2 as a possible D gene (6 bases). CDR1 and CDR2 from the germline V gene are WNHNN and SYGVQD (reference sequence). Deletions cut 7 bases from V and 3 bases from J, with 19 bases between. This CDR3 contains 15 residues.

V is TRBV19 and J is TRBJ2-2; TRBD2 is a possible D gene (6 bases). The CDR3 runs to 15 residues. Germline loops: CDR1 LNHDA, CDR2 SQIVND (reference sequence). V was pared by 5 bases and J by 1 base, with 11 bases between. DNA of the CDR3: TGTGCCAGTAGTCCACGGGACTTGAACACCGGGGAGCTGTTTTTT. Its translation: CASSPRDLNTGELFF.

The rearrangement uses TRBV12-3 or TRBV12-4 and TRBJ1-2; D gene unclear. Deletions cut 6 bases from V and 4 bases from J, with 9 bases between. The CDR3 length is 12 residues. CDR3 DNA sequence: TGTGCCAGCAGAATTACAGCCTATGGCTACACCTTC. Amino acids: CASRITAYGYTF.

This chain uses TRBV4-2 with TRBJ2-7, with 9 bases that match TRBD2. With 4 bases clipped from V and 1 base from J, the junction kept 8 bases outside the gene matches. The CDR3 sequence is 16 residues long. The germline gives CDR1 LGHNA, CDR2 YNFKEQ. The CDR3 coding sequence is TGTGCCAGCAGCCCCAGCGGGGGGATGGATTCCTACGAGCAGTACTTC. It encodes CASSPSGGMDSYEQYF.

The chain combines TRBV3-1 (or the pseudogene TRBV3-2) with TRBJ2-5; 7 positions match TRBD2. J lost 1 base, V lost 7 bases, and 6 bases had no gene match. The germline CDR1 and CDR2 sequences are LGHDT and YNNKEL (reference sequence). The CDR3 length is 14 residues. The CDR3, as DNA: TGTGCCAGCACCAGGACTAGTGGCCAAGAGACCCAGTACTTC. Its translation: CASTRTSGQETQYF.